This TCR beta chain derives from a study of cytomegalovirus exposure and HLA in healthy donors (dated by TCRdb to the late 2010s). Study-level background: According to an earlier analysis of 587 of the donors, about 190 million T cells yielded 117 million unique TCR beta sequences and 276 Gb of sequence data. An early release that covered about 600 HLA-typed donors contained approximately 300 gigabases of sequencing data and tens of millions of unique TCR sequences. Of the approximately 400 genotyped donors, 81% were placed in the genetic ancestry cluster associated with self-reported Caucasian donors. The study aimed to test whether signatures of past pathogen exposure could be identified by cataloging public T cell receptors. The study profiled the T cell repertoires of around 700 subjects by immunosequencing and related them to cytomegalovirus serostatus. Along with the approximately 650-subject first cohort, a separate validation cohort of over 90 different subjects was used. To predict cytomegalovirus infection status, the study brought together high-throughput TCR immunosequencing, statistical association of individual TCRs with disease status, and machine learning. A later analysis re-analyzed previously published TCR beta repertoires from roughly 600 donors and added high-resolution HLA genotyping to study TCR occurrence patterns. Rather than drawing on any new phenotypic data, the later analysis identified candidate immune exposures from TCR beta sequences and the way those sequences occurred across donors. An earlier analysis of around 640 of the donors used high-throughput TCR beta sequencing to judge whether each TCR beta V gene segment behaved as functional or pseudogenic. Donor age, sex, ethnicity and CMV serostatus were collected together with the repertoire data. A later genetic analysis took genome-wide SNP genotypes for about three fifths of the 666 donors and used that subset as a discovery cohort. Every repertoire in the discovery cohort had been generated on one and the same sequencing platform. HLA typing covered class I and class II loci at four-digit resolution. Typing coverage varied by locus: roughly 620-630 donors for A, B, C, DRB1 and DQB1; roughly 520 for DQA1; approximately 570 for DPA1; roughly 470 for DPB1. Because of strong linkage in the cohort, roughly five DR-DQ haplotypes were treated as single units for association and clustering. Across roughly 420 genotyped donors of the cohort, an average of about 240,000 unique TCR beta nucleotide sequences per donor were sequenced, and approximately 17% of those sequences were non-productive.

Libraries were built with the immunoSEQ multiplex PCR assay. For the multiplex PCR, a mixture combining 60 forward primers for TCR Vbeta segments and 13 reverse primers for TCR Jbeta segments was used. The CDR3 region of rearranged TCR beta genes was amplified from genomic DNA by a multiplex PCR assay. The Illumina HiSeq System was used to sequence the amplified TCR beta libraries as 87-base-pair reads. As for the authors' bioinformatics: In a later analysis, approximately 74 million unique TCR beta chains were counted across the roughly 610 repertoires, and around 10 million of these chains were shared by at least two donors. Raw reads were error-corrected and collapsed into unique sequences with a nearest-neighbor algorithm that merged closely related sequences to remove PCR and sequencing errors. To assign V, D and J gene segments, CDR3 sequences were aligned to IMGT reference sequences. For a sequence to be retained, a match of at least six nucleotides was required to both a V gene segment and a J gene segment. Rearrangements were called productive when the CDR3 lacked stop codons and stayed in frame with V and J; all others were non-productive. CDR3 was defined by IMGT convention, running from the second conserved V-encoded cysteine to the conserved J-encoded phenylalanine. In an earlier analysis of just under 600 of the donors, sequences lacking an unambiguous match to a single V gene segment were excluded. In an earlier analysis of 587 of the donors, V segments were called functional above 56.7% productive rearrangements and were called segregating when the between-donor standard deviation exceeded 5%. A statistical classification framework was built for diagnosing cytomegalovirus status from the catalog of TCR beta chain sequences. In a later analysis, V and J genes were assigned by comparing TCR nucleotide sequences against IMGT/GENE-DB human TR gene sequences. In a later analysis, CDR3 sequences and most-parsimonious VDJ recombination scenarios were assigned using the TCRdist pipeline. In a later analysis, each TCR beta chain was defined by its CDR3 amino acid sequence together with its V-gene family, and reads lacking a unique V-gene family were excluded. In a later analysis, fewer than 650 highly shared, low-generation-probability nucleotide sequences were removed to address suspected cross-contamination and a sequencing artifact. In a later analysis, a clonal expansion index was calculated for each public chain from normalized within-repertoire ranks of inferred template counts. Generation probabilities in a later analysis came from a VDJ recombination model fitted to out-of-frame rearrangements, and those results were checked against IGoR. In a later analysis, TCR-TCR, TCR-HLA and TCR-CMV co-occurrence was scored with hypergeometric tests, and a repertoire-size bias correction was applied to TCR pairs. To estimate false discovery rates, a later analysis permuted the HLA or CMV assignments 20 times. In a later analysis, co-occurring TCRs were grouped with DBSCAN, and TCRdist sequence similarity was added when clustering was performed within HLA-allele-positive subsets. Repertoires with fewer than 30,000 or more than 120,000 public chains were left out of co-occurrence clustering, as were about 5 repertoires with anomalous nucleotide sharing. Not all clones reach the TCRdb copy of this immuneACCESS table, which keeps in-frame sequences only. Checked studies attribute under half of the gap to unresolved V genes and leave the rest unexplained. The DNA gave D and trimming, while V, J and clone size come from that table. The table for this sample lists over 130,000 clones; 60% to 70% of them were counted only once. Approximately 6.5% of the sample rests with the top ten.

Note on this clone: Its binding antigen is unknown. The record has no base qualities; no much larger clone is one base away.

In total, roughly 670 healthy bone marrow donors made up the cohort. All cohort members were sampled while nominally healthy, although unrecorded immune exposures were likely present. The donor tested CMV seropositive and was one of the 289 seropositive cohort members. Every donor gave a peripheral blood sample, and the peripheral blood mononuclear cells from that sample were used for TCR beta sequencing. Genomic DNA was extracted from the blood cell samples with the Qiagen DNeasy Blood Extraction Kit. Overall study results and their limits: V-gene and J-gene trimming of TCR beta chains was associated with a missense DCLRE1C variant in a later genetic analysis, and the association was replicated in an independent cohort. At a false discovery rate of 0.05, a later analysis linked fewer than 20,000 TCR beta sequences to specific HLA alleles. A few of the identified cytomegalovirus-associated TCR beta chains were confirmed in vitro to be specific for cytomegalovirus antigens. A later genetic analysis reported fewer N-insertions in productive TCRs among donors in an Asian-associated ancestry cluster than the roughly 620-donor mean. When HLA alleles, especially DR and DQ, strongly co-occurred, TCR associations were difficult to assign to individual alleles. It was suggested by the authors that the approach could potentially be generalized to other disease states and immunological phenotypes. The classifier was reported to diagnose cytomegalovirus status with high specificity and sensitivity in both the original and validation cohorts. A later analysis found that TCR association rates varied across HLA loci, with DRB1 alleles showing the most associated TCRs and HLA-C alleles the fewest. A further reported finding was that TCR beta sequences accurately predicted the HLA-A and HLA-B alleles for most subjects in the first cohort. Compared with equally common non-associated chains, HLA-associated TCR beta chains in a later analysis were more clonally expanded and had lower generation probabilities. The cohort was sequenced for TCR beta chains only, and without alpha or paired-chain data the features that could be detected were limited. In a later analysis, most CMV-associated TCR beta chains were found to appear HLA-restricted, with HLA associations seemingly driven largely by CMV exposure. In the study, some 160 TCR beta chains were listed as associated with cytomegalovirus. Because counts were too low, around 17 rarely observed V segments, including chromosome 9 orphons, were left out of the earlier analysis of several hundred of the donors. Most TCR sequences were seen in very few donors, while some public TCRs were found in many individuals. A cluster of highly shared sequence variants was judged likely to be a technical artifact of the sequencing pipeline. According to a later analysis, parvovirus B19, influenza, CMV and Epstein-Barr virus appeared linked to several top co-occurrence clusters. For the cohort, immune exposure information was limited to CMV serostatus. Broadly in line with IMGT annotations, most TCR beta V segments showed up in productive rearrangements about 87% or about 30% of the time in an earlier analysis of 587 of the donors. Because HLA typing was unavailable for some donors at each locus, only the typed subset was used in association tests. Linkage disequilibrium might explain the correlated functional status among segregating V segments, but an unknown experimental factor could not be ruled out. The presence/absence analyses assumed that sequencing depth was roughly uniform across donors, and that assumption may not be true.

Sequencing was carried out using PBMCs. The receptor's source is a woman aged 55-69 years in good health and CMV-seropositive.

The nucleotide sequence reads as follows: TGCGCCAGCAGCTTGTCTGTAGTGAACACTGAAGCTTTCTTT. This sequence encodes CASSLSVVNTEAFF. The rearrangement combines TRBV5-1 with TRBJ1-1; too little of a D gene remains to name it. V was cut back by 1 base and J by 0 bases, leaving a gap of 7 bases between them. The CDR3, cysteine through phenylalanine, is 14 amino acids long. Left in the record is the CDR3 DNA by itself, 42 bases read in frame from the first base. Per the germline V gene, SGHRS is the CDR1 and YFSETQ is the CDR2.